The rows below give T cell receptor beta chains drawn from one sample of a study of T cells in Graves' hyperthyroidism and ophthalmopathy. TCRdb independently ran MiXCR on the multiplex PCR reads; one entry per CDR3 protein. The sample comprises roughly 380,000 distinct CDR3 sequences, roughly 13% of which are singletons, and 5.3% rests with the top ten. Specimen: blood. All receptors come from a woman aged 18-29 years with Graves' hyperthyroidism. CDR3s include the opening cysteine and the closing phenylalanine or tryptophan. A D gene is named only where the DNA matches it firmly. Clone size is given for some rows only: seen once, a few or many times, or a class if the clone is expanded.

>TRBD2|TRBJ2-1|TRBV20-1|few
TGCAGTGCTAACTTAGCGGGAGTAGGAGAGCAGTTCTTC
CSANLAGVGEQFF
>-|TRBJ2-5|TRBV4-1|many
TGCGCCAGCAGCCAAGGGGATCCAGGGTACCAAGAGACCCAGTACTTC
CASSQGDPGYQETQYF
>-|TRBJ2-1|TRBV6-4|many
TGTGCCAGCAGTGACGATAGTGGGGGTTACAATGAGCAGTTCTTC
CASSDDSGGYNEQFF
>TRBD2|TRBJ2-7|TRBV11-2|many
TGTGCCAGCAGCCCCCCGACTAGCGGGACCTACGAGCAGTACTTC
CASSPPTSGTYEQYF
>TRBD1|TRBJ1-5|TRBV11-3|-
TGTGCCAGCAGCTTTCAAGGGGGCGGTAGAGGTTTGAATCAGCCCCAGCATTTT
CASSFQGGGRGLNQPQHF
>TRBD2|TRBJ2-2|TRBV11-2|few
TGTGCCAGCAGCTGGACTAGCGGGAGATCGGGCACCGGGGAGCTGTTTTTT
CASSWTSGRSGTGELFF
>TRBD2|TRBJ2-5|TRBV27|-
TGTGCCAGCAGTTTAGTCGGGGGGTGGGGAGAGACCCAGTACTTC
CASSLVGGWGETQYF
>-|TRBJ1-2|TRBV12-3/TRBV12-4|many
TGTGCCAGCAGTTCCGTCGCAGGGCGCCATAACTATGGCTACACCTTC
CASSSVAGRHNYGYTF
>-|TRBJ1-3|TRBV28|few
TGTGCCAGCGTACGTAGGGCGCGTGGAAACACCATATATTTT
CASVRRARGNTIYF
>-|TRBJ1-5|TRBV28|-
TGTGCCAGCACAGGGGCGCGCAATCAGCCCCAGCATTTT
CASTGARNQPQHF
>-|TRBJ1-1|TRBV14|-
TGTGCCAGCAGCCAAGCTCTGGGCGGGAACACTGAAGCTTTCTTT
CASSQALGGNTEAFF
>TRBD2|TRBJ2-5|TRBV20-1|-
TGCAGTGCTAGGGGGGGGGGGGGGAAAGAGACCCAGTACTTC
CSARGGGGKETQYF
>-|TRBJ1-2|TRBV6-1|many
TGTGCCAGCAGTCAGGGACGGGGCTATGGCTACACCTTC
CASSQGRGYGYTF